The subject of this entry is one TCR beta chain. No antigen is known for it. TCRdb reprocessed the 5' RACE reads; each CDR3 protein has one entry and no DNA is given. Its table lists just under 45,000 distinct CDR3 sequences. The record originates from a study of monozygotic twins with inflammatory bowel disease. Findings and limits, study-wide: Other individuals had fewer clonotypes in common with IBD patients than with healthy twins, especially with disease activity. No separation of different T cell subtypes was possible.

Germline lookup yields CDR1 SGDLS and CDR2 YYNGEE. The CDR3 is made up of 16 amino acids. The rearrangement uses TRBV9 and TRBJ2-7; TCRdb picks TRBD2, but there is no DNA to check that call. The sample taken for sequencing was blood. The source of this sequence is a human donor with ulcerative colitis or Crohn's disease, or a healthy co-twin of an affected twin (not recorded which). CDR3: CASSPRGGGETYEQYF.